Shown below are 22 T cell receptor beta chains from a single sample sequenced in a study of T-cell memory formation after mild COVID-19. MiXCR, applied by TCRdb to the 5' RACE reads, yields one record per CDR3 protein. The sample lists roughly 200,000 distinct CDR3 sequences, around 15% occurring once. Sequencing input: PBMCs or a T cell subset sorted from them (not recorded which). These receptors originate from an adult woman who had mild COVID-19 (a few samples of this study predate the infection). Cell type and time point are not known.

The rearrangement joins TRBV2 to TRBJ1-5; 7 nucleotides agree with TRBD1. The ends lost 4 bases at V and 7 bases at J; junction bases unmatched: 10. The germline CDR1 and CDR2 sequences are SNHLY and FYNNEI. This CDR3 region has 15 residues. In nucleotides, the CDR3 is TGTGCCAGCAGTGTAGACAGGGTAGTATACCAGCCCCAGCATTTT. Encoded protein: CASSVDRVVYQPQHF. The full variable domain, in which reference TRBV2 and TRBJ1-5 provide the parts outside the CDR3, is EPEVTQTPSHQVTQMGQEVILRCVPISNHLYFYWYRQILGQKVEFLVSFYNNEISEKSEIFDDQFSVERPDGSNFTLKIRSTKLEDSAMYFCASSVDRVVYQPQHFGDGTRLSIL.

This chain connects TRBV2 to TRBJ2-1; 10 bases agree with TRBD2. CDR1 and CDR2 (germline): SNHLY, FYNNEI. CDR3 length: 15 residues. V shed 4 bases and J 8 bases; nucleotides not matched to a gene: 8. The CDR3 region has the DNA TGTGCCAGCAGTGTACAAGCGGGAGGGCGGGATGAGCAGTTCTTC. Encoded protein: CASSVQAGGRDEQFF.

This clonotype showed up just a few times. This chain uses TRBV29-1 with TRBJ1-2; maybe TRBD1 (5 bases). Germline CDR1 and CDR2: SQVTM and ANQGSEA. Trimming took off 1 base at V and 4 bases at J, with 7 bases between the two ends. This CDR3 is 12 amino acids long. CDR3: CSVEGGAYGYTF. In nucleotides, the CDR3 is TGCAGCGTTGAAGGAGGGGCCTATGGCTACACCTTC.

This chain joins TRBV12-3 or TRBV12-4 and TRBJ1-5, with D unclear. This CDR3 region has 14 residues. Trimming removed 2 bases at V and 5 bases at J, with 10 bases between. This chain's CDR3 is CASSLSSRDQPQHF. The CDR3 nucleotides are TGTGCCAGCAGTTTAAGCAGCAGAGATCAGCCCCAGCATTTT.

The chain recombines TRBV7-3 with TRBJ2-2; TRBD2 aligns across 8 bases. Germline CDR1 is SGHTA and CDR2 is FQGTGA. V dropped 10 bases and J dropped 6; count of bases not matched to a gene: 10. This CDR3 is built from 14 residues. In DNA form, the CDR3 reads TGTGCCACCCGGCGGGGGGTGTCCTCCGGGGAGCTGTTTTTT. Its protein product is CATRRGVSSGELFF.

The rearrangement uses TRBV29-1 and TRBJ2-1; TRBD1 might be the D (6 bases). CDR1 is SQVTM, CDR2 ANQGSEA, per germline. The CDR3 has 14 residues. V was trimmed by 5 bases and J by 1 base, leaving 12 bases between them. CDR3 region: CSVLSGESYNEQFF. The DNA for the CDR3 is TGCAGCGTTCTCTCAGGGGAGTCCTACAATGAGCAGTTCTTC.

The genes are TRBV7-9 and TRBJ1-4; D gene unclear. CDR1 and CDR2 (germline): SEHNR, FQNEAQ (reference sequence). The CDR3 consists of 15 residues. Trimming removed 4 bases from V and 4 bases from J, with 13 bases in between. The CDR3 region is CASSYGEWGNEKLFF. In DNA, the CDR3 is TGTGCCAGCAGCTATGGAGAGTGGGGTAATGAAAAACTGTTTTTT.

This clonotype turned up a few times. The gene calls are TRBV4-3 and TRBJ1-2, with 9 nucleotides matching TRBD1. The germline V gene encodes CDR1 LGHNA and CDR2 YSLEER. Trimming removed 0 bases from V and 11 bases from J; junction bases left unmatched: 7. The CDR3 extends over 14 amino acids. Here the CDR3 reads CASSQDGNRGQYTF. The CDR3 DNA follows: TGCGCCAGCAGCCAAGATGGGAACAGGGGGCAATACACCTTC.

This clonotype showed up just a few times. V is TRBV11-3 and J is TRBJ2-1; D possibly corresponds to TRBD2 (5 bases). CDR3 length: 14 residues. Germline V gene lookup returns CDR1 SGHNT and CDR2 YENEEA. Trimming took 7 bases from V and 7 from J, leaving 17 bases between them. The CDR3 protein is CASKTTATSNEQFF. The DNA for the CDR3 is TGTGCCAGCAAGACTACGGCCACTTCAAATGAGCAGTTCTTC.

V is TRBV20-1 and J is TRBJ2-3; D not certain. The CDR3 consists of 11 residues. V was clipped by 4 bases and J by 1 base, with 3 bases between them. From germline, CDR1 is DFQATT and CDR2 SNEGSKA (reference sequence). The CDR3 DNA reads TGCAGTGCTACAGGCACAGATACGCAGTATTTT. Translation gives CSATGTDTQYF.

The chain employs TRBV6-2 or TRBV6-3 and TRBJ2-1; TRBD1 might be the D (5 bases). The V and J ends lost 6 bases and 7 bases respectively, with 16 bases between them. This CDR3 has 14 residues. Per the germline V gene, CDR1 is MNHEY and CDR2 is SVGEGT. The DNA for the CDR3 is TGTGCCAGCAGGTTAAGGGCAGGGTGGAATGAGCAGTTCTTC. This translates into CASRLRAGWNEQFF.

A few counts support this clonotype. This rearrangement joins TRBV5-1 to TRBJ2-6, with 9 bases matching TRBD1. CDR1 and CDR2 from the germline V gene are SGHRS and YFSETQ. The CDR3 length is 17 residues. Trimming removed 4 bases from V and 1 base from J; junction bases left unmatched: 6. The CDR3, as DNA: TGCGCCAGCAGCAACACCGGGACAGGGTCTGGGGCCAACGTCCTGACTTTC. Its protein is CASSNTGTGSGANVLTF.

This clonotype was counted between two and nine times. The CDR3 loop reads CASSLVIPADTQYF. The CDR3 nucleotides are TGTGCCAGCAGTTTAGTCATTCCAGCAGATACGCAGTATTTT. The J gene is TRBJ2-3, the V gene TRBV27; D remains ambiguous. Trimming pared 2 bases from V and 4 bases from J, leaving 10 bases between. CDR1 and CDR2 (germline): MNHEY, SMNVEV (reference sequence). The CDR3 extends over 14 amino acids.

This clonotype has more than one count but fewer than ten. This chain connects TRBV5-1 to TRBJ2-1; 10 nucleotides align to TRBD1. The germline gives CDR1 SGHRS, CDR2 YFSETQ. This CDR3 spans 15 amino acids. The V and J ends lost 4 bases and 5 bases, in that order; junction bases with no gene match: 6. The chain's CDR3 is CASSGGTGVHNEQFF. The CDR3 DNA follows: TGCGCCAGCAGCGGCGGGACAGGGGTTCACAATGAGCAGTTCTTC.

The rearrangement joins TRBV7-9 to TRBJ2-7; the match to TRBD1 covers 9 bases. Germline-derived CDR1 and CDR2 are SEHNR and FQNEAQ (reference sequence). The V and J ends lost 4 bases and 2 bases, in that order; junction bases with no gene match: 9. The CDR3 length is 16 residues. CDR3 DNA sequence: TGTGCCAGCAGCTCAACCGGGACAGGGTACGCCTACGAGCAGTACTTC. Translated: CASSSTGTGYAYEQYF.

This clonotype has just a few counts. The CDR3 region has the DNA TGTGCCTCATCCCACACAGGGGCGACCACCGGGGAGCTGTTTTTT. Encoded protein: CASSHTGATTGELFF. The gene calls are TRBV10-3 and TRBJ2-2; 7 positions match TRBD1. Germline CDR1 is ENHRY and CDR2 is SYGVKD. The CDR3 runs to 15 residues. Trimming at V came to 11 bases and at J to 4 bases, leaving 13 bases not matched to a gene.

This chain connects TRBV11-3 to TRBJ2-7; D remains unclear. V gave up 6 bases and J gave up 5 bases, with 8 bases separating them. This CDR3 has 11 amino acids. Looked up from germline, CDR1 is SGHNT and CDR2 is YENEEA. The CDR3: CASSASNEQYF. The CDR3 region has the DNA TGTGCCAGCAGTGCCAGCAACGAGCAGTACTTC.

The rearrangement uses TRBV6-5 and TRBJ2-7, with D maybe TRBD2 (5 bases). V was cut by 9 bases and J by 6 bases, with 15 bases left in between. The CDR3 sequence is 12 residues long. CDR1 and CDR2 from the germline V gene are MNHEY and SVGAGI. The CDR3 sequence: CARSAGFREQYF. The CDR3 DNA reads as TGTGCCAGAAGCGCGGGTTTCCGCGAGCAGTACTTC.

The CDR3 is CASSSNPLGSGIRGNEQFF. In DNA, the CDR3 is TGTGCCAGCAGCTCGAACCCCCTGGGATCCGGGATAAGGGGCAATGAGCAGTTCTTC. The V call is TRBV5-6, the J call TRBJ2-1; either TRBD1 or TRBD2 may supply D (5 bases each). The V end was cut by 3 bases, the J end by 6 bases, with 28 bases between. The CDR3 contains 19 residues. Germline CDR1 SGHDT, CDR2 YYEEEE. Supplemented by reference TRBV5-6 and TRBJ2-1, the full variable domain reads DAGVTQSPTHLIKTRGQQVTLRCSPKSGHDTVSWYQQALGQGPQFIFQYYEEEERQRGNFPDRFSGHQFPNYSSELNVNALLLGDSALYLCASSSNPLGSGIRGNEQFFGPGTRLTVL.

The chain uses TRBV7-9 and TRBJ1-5; 9 positions agree with TRBD1. Losses at the gene ends were 5 bases for V and 3 bases for J; bases not matched to a gene: 8. CDR1 is SEHNR and CDR2 is FQNEAQ in the germline V gene (reference sequence). This CDR3 comprises 16 residues. CDR3 region: CASSATGGSINQPQHF. The CDR3 nucleotides are TGTGCCAGCAGCGCGACAGGGGGTAGTATCAATCAGCCCCAGCATTTT.

This clonotype has a handful of counts. This chain links TRBV5-6 with TRBJ2-5; 15 bases agree with TRBD2. The CDR3 has 17 residues. V was clipped by 4 bases and J by 4 bases; unmatched bases: 8. CDR1 is SGHDT and CDR2 is YYEEEE in the germline V gene. CDR3 sequence: CASSRTSGRAYGETQYF. The CDR3 DNA sequence: TGTGCCAGCAGCCGGACTAGCGGGAGGGCCTATGGAGAGACCCAGTACTTC.

The gene calls are TRBV6-5 and TRBJ1-1; D gene ambiguous. V lost 0 bases and J lost 1, with 6 bases in between. The CDR3 length is 14 residues. Germline CDR1 reads MNHEY; CDR2 reads SVGAGI. The CDR3 sequence is CASSYSRGNTEAFF. The CDR3 DNA is TGTGCCAGCAGTTACTCGAGAGGGAACACTGAAGCTTTCTTT.